The rows below give T cell receptor beta chains drawn from one sample of a study of blood T cell repertoires in COVID-19. Here immunoSEQ multiplex PCR was the method, and the copy in TCRdb shows in-frame clones only, minus some. The sample contains about 40,000 clones, about 88% of which appear only once. The specimen was peripheral blood. The receptor set was obtained from a human donor in a cohort sampled during active COVID-19. The CDR3 runs from the conserved cysteine through the conserved F or W. A D gene is named only where the DNA matches it firmly. Clone size is shown for a subset of rows, as once, few, many or a class of expanded clone.

d_gene	abundance	j_gene	v_gene	CDR3nt	CDR3aa
TRBD1	NA	TRBJ1-2	TRBV6-5	TGTGCCAGCAGTCTAACAGGGGGCTACGAAGGCTACACCTTC	CASSLTGGYEGYTF
TRBD1	NA	TRBJ1-5	TRBV5-6	TGTGCCAGCAGCCCAAGACAGGGGGCTCAGCCCCAGCATTTT	CASSPRQGAQPQHF
NA	NA	TRBJ1-1	TRBV12-3/TRBV12-4	TGTGCCAGCAGTTTTAACGGTAGAGAAGCTTTCTTT	CASSFNGREAFF
NA	NA	TRBJ1-2	TRBV6-6	TGTGCCAGCACCGACGGGGTAGATGGCTATGGCTACACCTTC	CASTDGVDGYGYTF
TRBD1	NA	TRBJ1-6	TRBV5-1	TGCGCCAGCAGCTGGGGACAGGGAGGATCACCCCTCCACTTT	CASSWGQGGSPLHF
TRBD1	NA	TRBJ1-5	TRBV15	TGTGCCACCAGCAGACCCCCCCTCCGACAGGGCTGGCAGCCCCAGCATTTT	CATSRPPLRQGWQPQHF
NA	NA	TRBJ2-1	TRBV11-2	TGTGCCAGCAGCTTAATGGGAGGGGGGGGCAATGAGCAGTTCTTC	CASSLMGGGGNEQFF
NA	NA	TRBJ2-4	TRBV21-1	TGTGCCAGCAGACGGGGAAGCCGGACCCTTCTAGCCAAAAACATTCAGTACTTC	CASRRGSRTLLAKNIQYF
NA	NA	TRBJ2-2	TRBV24-1	TGTGCCACTGGGCCAGGGGTGCTCCGCACCGGGGAGCTGTTTTTT	CATGPGVLRTGELFF
NA	once	TRBJ2-2	TRBV10-3	TGTGCCATCAGTGGGGCGGGCGGGGAGCTGTTTTTT	CAISGAGGELFF
TRBD1	NA	TRBJ1-1	TRBV28	TGTGCCAGCAGCTTAGGGGACAGGGGAAAAGCTTTCTTT	CASSLGDRGKAFF
NA	NA	TRBJ1-2	TRBV19	TGTGCCAGTACTATGACAGCCTGGAAAGGCTATGGCTACACCTTC	CASTMTAWKGYGYTF
NA	NA	TRBJ1-1	TRBV19	TGTGCCAGTACCGTAGGGGCAGATCAAGCTTTCTTT	CASTVGADQAFF
NA	NA	TRBJ2-5	TRBV29-1	TGCAGCGTTGGGATGGAGGGGACCCAGTACTTC	CSVGMEGTQYF
TRBD2	NA	TRBJ2-1	TRBV3-1/TRBV3-2	TGTGCCAGCAGCCCCAGGTTCTCGCTAGCGGGGTTTAACAATGAGCAGTTCTTC	CASSPRFSLAGFNNEQFF
NA	NA	TRBJ1-4	TRBV2	TGTGCCAGCAGTGAACTTCGACAGGCTGAAAAACTGTTTTTT	CASSELRQAEKLFF
TRBD1	NA	TRBJ2-1	TRBV6-4	TGTGCCAGCAGTGACTCGACAGGGCTCTCCTACAATGAGCAGTTCTTC	CASSDSTGLSYNEQFF
TRBD1	NA	TRBJ1-2	TRBV11-1	TGTGCCAGCAGCCGACGGGACAGCCGATATGGCTACACCTTC	CASSRRDSRYGYTF
NA	NA	TRBJ1-1	TRBV21-1	TGTGCCAGCAGCAAATGGAGGGCATGGTACACTGAAGCTTTCTTT	CASSKWRAWYTEAFF
NA	NA	TRBJ2-2	TRBV5-1	TGCGCCAGCAGCTTGAGAGGGAACACCGGGGAGCTGTTTTTT	CASSLRGNTGELFF
NA	NA	TRBJ1-3	TRBV6-5	TGTGCCAGCAGTTACTCGGGGCAGGGAACAAACACCATATATTTT	CASSYSGQGTNTIYF
NA	once	TRBJ2-5	TRBV7-6	TGTGCCAGCAGCACGGGACTCGGCCAAGAGACCCAGTACTTC	CASSTGLGQETQYF
NA	NA	TRBJ2-5	TRBV9	TGTGCCAGCAGCGTAGCAGGGGCGGGAGAGACCCAGTACTTC	CASSVAGAGETQYF
TRBD2	once	TRBJ2-3	TRBV18	TGTGCCAGCTCACCAATTAAGATCGGGGGGAGTAGCACAGATACGCAGTATTTT	CASSPIKIGGSSTDTQYF
TRBD2	NA	TRBJ2-1	TRBV9	TGTGCCAGCAGCGTAAGGCGGGGGGGCCGGGACAATGAGCAGTTCTTC	CASSVRRGGRDNEQFF
TRBD1	NA	TRBJ2-3	TRBV9	TGTGCCAGCAGCCCCGGGACAGGGGGCGTTGGGGGTGGGGGCACAGATACGCAGTATTTT	CASSPGTGGVGGGGTDTQYF
NA	NA	TRBJ1-1	TRBV28	TGTGCCAGCAGCCTACAGGAGACTGAAGCTTTCTTT	CASSLQETEAFF
NA	NA	TRBJ2-1	TRBV19	TGTGCCAGTACCCCACAGGGATACAATGAGCAGTTCTTC	CASTPQGYNEQFF
TRBD1	NA	TRBJ2-3	TRBV5-6	TGTGCCAGCAGCTCCTTAACCGGGACAGGGGGTACAGATACGCAGTATTTT	CASSSLTGTGGTDTQYF
TRBD1	NA	TRBJ1-2	TRBV14	TGTGCCAGCAGCATAGGACAGGGGGTCTATGGCTACACCTTC	CASSIGQGVYGYTF
TRBD1	NA	TRBJ2-7	TRBV27	TGTGCCACAAGGGACAGGGGGGACTACGAGCAGTACTTC	CATRDRGDYEQYF
TRBD1	once	TRBJ2-1	TRBV7-3	TGTGCCAGCAGCCGAGGACAGGGCAATGAGCAGTTCTTC	CASSRGQGNEQFF
NA	NA	TRBJ2-7	TRBV19	TGTGCCAGTAGTCCCAAGGGGCACGAGCAGTACTTC	CASSPKGHEQYF
NA	NA	TRBJ2-3	TRBV30	TGTGCCTGGACCCATAAGGGCGGGGCGGCAGATACGCAGTATTTT	CAWTHKGGAADTQYF
NA	NA	TRBJ1-6	TRBV5-6	TGTGCCAGCAGGCTACACCCAACACAGGGAAGGAATTCACCCCTCCACTTT	CASRLHPTQGRNSPLHF
TRBD1	NA	TRBJ1-2	TRBV28	TGTGCCAGCAGCACCGAAGGGGGCTTACATCGAGGCTACACCTTC	CASSTEGGLHRGYTF
TRBD2	NA	TRBJ2-5	TRBV7-7	TGTGCTAGCAGCCCCCTAGCGGGGGGGGACGAGACCCAGTACTTC	CASSPLAGGDETQYF